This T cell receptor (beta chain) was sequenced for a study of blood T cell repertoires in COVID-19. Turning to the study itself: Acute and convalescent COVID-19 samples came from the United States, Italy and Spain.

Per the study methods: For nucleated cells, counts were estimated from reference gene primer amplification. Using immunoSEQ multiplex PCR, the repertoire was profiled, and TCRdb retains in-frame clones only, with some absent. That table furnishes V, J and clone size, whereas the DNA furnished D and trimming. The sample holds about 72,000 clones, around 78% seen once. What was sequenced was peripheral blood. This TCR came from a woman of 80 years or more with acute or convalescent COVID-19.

CDR3 bases: TGCAGTGCTAGTTTAGCGGGGGTATCCTACAATGAGCAGTTCTTC. Translating it yields CSASLAGVSYNEQFF. This chain links TRBV20-1 with TRBJ2-1, with 9 bases matching TRBD2. The CDR3 has 15 residues. From germline, CDR1 is DFQATT and CDR2 SNEGSKA (reference sequence). The junction had 4 bases not matched to a gene; V was cut back by 3 bases and J by 1 base.